Below are 15 T cell receptor beta chains sequenced from a single sample in a study of technical replicates of blood from four donors. Clones were sequenced by immunoSEQ multiplex PCR, and TCRdb holds only the in-frame ones, with some missing. The sample shows about 61,000 clones, roughly 97% of them seen only once. Sequencing used T cells isolated from PBMCs. Every receptor here comes from a human donor in good health.

V gene TRBV6-5 combines with J gene TRBJ1-2, with 9 bases aligning to TRBD1. J lost 4 bases, V lost 6 bases, and 9 bases had no gene match. CDR3 length: 15 amino acids. Germline V CDR1 and CDR2: MNHEY, SVGAGI. CDR3 sequence reads: CASRVPGQGFYGYTF. In nucleotides, the CDR3 is TGTGCCAGCAGGGTACCGGGACAGGGATTCTATGGCTACACCTTC.

This clone was seen more than once but under ten times. The chain recombines TRBV14 with TRBJ1-5, with D perhaps TRBD1 (5 bases). The ends were cut back, 4 bases at V and 2 bases at J, with 15 bases in the middle. This CDR3 is built from 16 residues. Germline V gives CDR1 SGHDN, CDR2 FVKESK. CDR3 amino acids: CASSPGGGFGNQPQHF. CDR3 coding DNA: TGTGCCAGCAGCCCAGGTGGGGGGTTCGGCAATCAGCCCCAGCATTTT.

The rearrangement joins TRBV7-5 to TRBJ2-2; the D call in the table, TRBD2, was not verified against the DNA. TRBV7-5 is shown as a pseudogene. This CDR3 has 13 residues. The DNA for the CDR3 is TGTGTCAGAAGCCCAACCACGGGCGGGGAGCTGTTTTTT. Its translation: CVRSPTTGGELFF.

The chain joins TRBV7-8 to TRBJ2-1, with 9 bases aligning to TRBD2. The CDR3 sequence is 16 residues long. The V gene's germline CDR1 is SGHVS and CDR2 FQNEAQ. V shed 3 bases, J shed 6 bases, and the junction held 9 bases outside the gene matches. CDR3 sequence: CASSLNLPGLANEQFF. Here the CDR3 DNA reads TGTGCCAGCAGCTTGAATCTCCCGGGACTAGCCAATGAGCAGTTCTTC.

The rearrangement joins TRBV14 to TRBJ1-5; D remains unclear. This CDR3 region has 13 residues. V was pared by 4 bases and J by 1 base, with 5 bases between. Germline V gene lookup returns CDR1 SGHDN and CDR2 FVKESK. As DNA, the CDR3 is TGTGCCAGCAGCCGGGCCAGCAATCAGCCCCAGCATTTT. Protein product: CASSRASNQPQHF.

The gene calls are TRBV29-1 and TRBJ2-2; possibly TRBD2 for D (6 bases). Germline lookup yields CDR1 SQVTM and CDR2 ANQGSEA. The CDR3 contains 12 residues. Trimming cost V 7 bases and J 7 bases, with 13 bases left between them. In nucleotides, the CDR3 is TGCAGCGCAAGGGAAGCGGGCGGGGAGCTGTTTTTT. It specifies CSAREAGGELFF.

This chain uses TRBV28 with TRBJ2-7; 8 bases match TRBD1. The CDR3 covers 17 residues. Germline CDR1 MDHEN, CDR2 SYDVKM. With V trimmed by 5 bases and J by 5 bases, 17 bases remained unmatched. CDR3 sequence reads: CASSGLSPGGFSHEQYF. The CDR3 nucleotides are TGTGCCAGCAGTGGGTTATCTCCAGGGGGCTTTTCCCACGAGCAGTACTTC.

The rearrangement links TRBV10-3 to TRBJ1-2; D is unresolved. V was clipped by 3 bases and J by 1 base, with 6 bases between them. The CDR3 totals 13 residues. Germline V gives CDR1 ENHRY, CDR2 SYGVKD. CDR3 nucleotides: TGTGCCATCAGTGATCAGATTAACTATGGCTACACCTTC. Protein product: CAISDQINYGYTF.

The chain is built from TRBV10-3 and TRBJ1-5, with 7 positions matching TRBD1. The CDR3 spans 16 residues. The V gene's germline CDR1 is ENHRY and CDR2 SYGVKD. V gave up 0 bases and J gave up 6 bases; unmatched junction bases: 8. The CDR3 region is CAISESERGLFQPQHF. CDR3 nucleotides: TGTGCCATCAGTGAGTCAGAGAGGGGGCTTTTTCAGCCCCAGCATTTT.

The chain joins TRBV7-9 to TRBJ1-2, with unresolved D. The CDR3 is made up of 15 amino acids. Germline V CDR1 and CDR2: SEHNR, FQNEAQ (reference sequence). The V end was cut by 5 bases, the J end by 2 bases, with 15 bases between. CDR3 bases: TGTGCCAGCAGCCGGCAGCGAGAGCTAAACTATGGCTACACCTTC. Encoded protein: CASSRQRELNYGYTF. The full variable domain, completed using reference TRBV7-9 and TRBJ1-2, is DTGVSQNPRHKITKRGQNVTFRCDPISEHNRLYWYRQTLGQGPEFLTYFQNEAQLEKSRLLSDRFSAERPKGSFSTLEIQRTEQGDSAMYLCASSRQRELNYGYTFGSGTRLTVV.

This chain connects TRBV19 to TRBJ2-5; D may be TRBD1 (5 bases). V shed 6 bases and J shed 1 base, with 9 bases lying between them. CDR1 LNHDA and CDR2 SQIVND come from the germline V gene (reference sequence). The CDR3 has 13 residues. CDR3 bases: TGTGCCAGTAGGGACACCGGCCAAGAGACCCAGTACTTC. It is translated as CASRDTGQETQYF.

The rearrangement joins TRBV2 to TRBJ1-5, with D unclear. The CDR3 length is 15 residues. Trimming pared 10 bases from V and 3 bases from J, leaving 19 bases between. Germline CDR1 reads SNHLY; CDR2 reads FYNNEI. CDR3 DNA sequence: TGTGCCACCTCCTCAACAACAGAGTACAATCAGCCCCAGCATTTT. It is translated as CATSSTTEYNQPQHF.

The V call is TRBV30, the J call TRBJ2-3; TRBD2 agrees at 8 bases. This CDR3 spans 18 amino acids. Trimming removed 5 bases from V and 0 bases from J; junction bases left unmatched: 16. CDR1 is GTSNPN, CDR2 SVGIG, per germline (reference sequence). This chain's CDR3 is CAWGTQRGPNLSTDTQYF. The CDR3 region has the DNA TGTGCCTGGGGGACACAGCGGGGGCCAAACCTCAGCACAGATACGCAGTATTTT.

The chain joins TRBV6-1 to TRBJ1-5; 8 bases fit TRBD1. Germline CDR1 and CDR2: MNHNS and SASEGT. The trim removed 8 bases at V and 4 bases at J, leaving 4 bases unmatched. CDR3 size: 13 residues. CDR3 DNA sequence: TGTGCCAGCGGTAACAGGGGGAATCAGCCCCAGCATTTT. Translating gives CASGNRGNQPQHF.

This rearrangement joins TRBV6-6 to TRBJ1-5; 7 nucleotides agree with TRBD1. V shed 6 bases and J 4 bases; nucleotides not matched to a gene: 3. The germline V gene encodes CDR1 MNHNY and CDR2 SVGAGI (reference sequence). CDR3 length: 13 amino acids. The CDR3 nucleotides are TGTGCCAGCAGAACGACAGGGAATCAGCCCCAGCATTTT. Its protein is CASRTTGNQPQHF.